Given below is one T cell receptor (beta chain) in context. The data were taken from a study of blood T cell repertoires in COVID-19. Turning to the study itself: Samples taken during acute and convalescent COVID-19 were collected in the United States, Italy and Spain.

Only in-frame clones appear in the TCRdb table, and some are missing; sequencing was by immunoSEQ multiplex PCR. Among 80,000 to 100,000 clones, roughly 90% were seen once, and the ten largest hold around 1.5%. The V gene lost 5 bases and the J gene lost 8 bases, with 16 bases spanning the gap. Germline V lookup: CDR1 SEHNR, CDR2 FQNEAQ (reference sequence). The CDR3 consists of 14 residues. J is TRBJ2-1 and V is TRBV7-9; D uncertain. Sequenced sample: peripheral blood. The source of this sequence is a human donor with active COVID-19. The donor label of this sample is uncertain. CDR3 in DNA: TGTGCCAGCAGCCCGCCAGGTGGGTTCGATGAGCAGTTCTTC. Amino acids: CASSPPGGFDEQFF.